The 8 T cell receptor beta chains given below trace back to one sample, sequenced in a study of shared clonotypes between healthy human individuals. The protocol was immunoSEQ multiplex PCR, while the TCRdb copy is restricted to in-frame clones and leaves out a portion. The table includes 75,000 to 100,000 clones, around half detected once. The sample consisted of PBMCs. These receptor sequences come from a woman between 35 and 50 years old in good health. Some clones in this sample may be carry-over from other donors' samples.

This clone appeared once. The CDR3 nucleotides read TGTGCCAGCAGGGGAACAGGGAGCAATGAGCAGTTCTTC. This translates into CASRGTGSNEQFF. The rearrangement links TRBV5-7 to TRBJ2-1, with D possibly being TRBD1 (6 bases). TRBV5-7 is sorted into the ORF group, with uncertain function. V lost 5 bases and J 6 bases, leaving 12 bases between the germline ends. This CDR3 spans 13 amino acids.

The J gene is TRBJ2-5, the V gene TRBV30; D could derive from TRBD1 or TRBD2 (5 bases each). The J call may be faulty, since TRBJ2-7 better matches the DNA end. The germline gives CDR1 GTSNPN, CDR2 SVGIG (reference sequence). There are 12 residues in the CDR3. This CDR3 is CAWNGATYEQYF. In nucleotides, the CDR3 is TGTGCCTGGAACGGGGCCACCTACGAGCAGTACTTC.

Many counts were recorded for this clone. The chain joins TRBV11-2 to TRBJ2-1; D might be TRBD2 (6 bases). The CDR3 totals 13 residues. The V and J ends lost 5 bases and 7 bases respectively, with 12 bases between them. The germline gives CDR1 SGHAT, CDR2 FQNNGV. This chain's CDR3 is CASSRGYVNEQFF. The CDR3 bases are TGTGCCAGCAGCCGGGGGTATGTGAATGAGCAGTTCTTC. The full variable domain, in which reference TRBV11-2 and TRBJ2-1 provide the parts outside the CDR3, is EAGVAQSPRYKIIEKRQSVAFWCNPISGHATLYWYQQILGQGPKLLIQFQNNGVVDDSQLPKDRFSAERLKGVDSTLKIQPAKLEDSAVYLCASSRGYVNEQFFGPGTRLTVL.

V is TRBV29-1 and J is TRBJ1-1; 10 bases align to TRBD1. V trimming: 6 bases; J trimming: 3 bases; junction bases outside the gene matches: 1. The CDR3 runs to 12 residues. Germline V CDR1 and CDR2: SQVTM, ANQGSEA. The CDR3 nucleotides read TGCAGCGTAGGGACAGGGGACACTGAAGCTTTCTTT. Encoded protein: CSVGTGDTEAFF.

The rearrangement uses TRBV30 and TRBJ2-5; D remains ambiguous. The V gene's germline CDR1 is GTSNPN and CDR2 SVGIG (reference sequence). Trimming removed 7 bases from V and 0 bases from J, with 12 bases in between. The CDR3 runs to 13 residues. The DNA of the CDR3 is TGTGCCTATGAGCTGAATAACCAAGAGACCCAGTACTTC. It encodes CAYELNNQETQYF.

This clone was recorded at least ten times. The genes are TRBV6-1 and TRBJ1-5; D remains unclear. In germline, CDR1 is MNHNS, CDR2 SASEGT. This CDR3 contains 15 residues. Trimming removed 6 bases from V and 0 bases from J, with 12 bases in between. The CDR3 region is CASRQGWGSNQPQHF. CDR3 in DNA: TGTGCCAGCAGACAAGGGTGGGGTAGCAATCAGCCCCAGCATTTT.

The chain links TRBV4-2 to TRBJ2-3; 11 bases are shared with TRBD2. Germline lookup yields CDR1 LGHNA and CDR2 YNFKEQ. Trimming cost V 0 bases and J 4 bases; bases outside gene matches: 12. The CDR3 is 19 residues long. The CDR3 nucleotides read TGTGCCAGCAGCCAAGAACCCCTGACTAGCGGGATCTTCGCAGATACGCAGTATTTT. Its translation: CASSQEPLTSGIFADTQYF.

This clone was observed a few times. A far larger clone is a single base away, which makes a read error likely. The V call is TRBV18, the J call TRBJ2-7; the D gene is possibly TRBD1 (5 bases). Germline V gene sequence: CDR1 KGHSH, CDR2 LQKENI. Trimming took off 4 bases at V and 0 bases at J, with 7 bases between the two ends. This CDR3 is 13 amino acids long. CDR3 sequence reads: CASSLGVSYEQYF. The CDR3 region has the DNA TGTGCCAGCTCACTAGGGGTCTCCTACGAGCAGTACTTC. Full variable domain (missing parts from reference TRBV18 and TRBJ2-7): NAGVMQNPRHLVRRRGQEARLRCSPMKGHSHVYWYRQLPEEGLKFMVYLQKENIIDESGMPKERFSAEFPKEGPSILRIQQVVRGDSAAYFCASSLGVSYEQYFGPGTRLTVT.